This T cell receptor beta chain was sequenced during a study of T cells in Graves' hyperthyroidism and ophthalmopathy. General study findings and limits: The model identified upcoming ophthalmopathy a median 6.5 months ahead of onset.

The germline CDR1 and CDR2 sequences are LNHNV and YYDKDF (reference sequence). There are 13 residues in the CDR3. The V end lost 5 bases, the J end lost 2 bases, and 9 bases lay between the germline ends. From RNA transcripts, TCR beta CDR3 regions were amplified. Carried out on the TCR CDR3, a first-round RT-PCR used the HTBI primer set. A single record per CDR3 protein comes from TCRdb applying MiXCR to the multiplex PCR reads. Among around 350,000 distinct CDR3 sequences listed, roughly 15% were seen once. Exclusion followed for patients with uncontrolled infection, other autoimmune disease, pregnancy or lactation. About this clonotype itself: Its antigen remains unidentified.

Sequencing was carried out using blood. The receptor was isolated from a woman aged 55-70 years with Graves' ophthalmopathy. J is TRBJ2-5 and V is TRBV15; weak D call: TRBD2 (6 bases). The CDR3 region is CATSSGRQETQYF. The CDR3 coding sequence is TGTGCCACCAGCTCGGGGAGGCAAGAGACCCAGTACTTC.